Each of the 22 T cell receptor beta chains below was sequenced from the same sample in a study of T cells after yellow fever vaccination. MiXCR was run by TCRdb on the 5' RACE reads, yielding one entry per CDR3 protein. The data hold more than 300,000 distinct CDR3 sequences, with 3.5% to 5% observed a single time. Here the sequenced sample was PBMCs, taken 15 days after the yellow fever booster vaccination. These receptors were collected from a man aged 18 to 29 who received the YFV17D yellow fever vaccine.

This clonotype was detected ten times or more. This rearrangement joins TRBV29-1 to TRBJ2-5; possibly TRBD1 for D (5 bases). There are 11 residues in the CDR3. The V end lost 7 bases, the J end lost 4 bases, and 10 bases lay between the germline ends. The germline V gene has CDR1 SQVTM and CDR2 ANQGSEA. CDR3 loop: CSASRGETQYF. The DNA for the CDR3 is TGCAGCGCTTCTAGGGGAGAGACCCAGTACTTC.

For the CDR3, the DNA is TGCGCCAGCAGCTTGGCTGGGACAACTAATGAAAAACTGTTTTTT. Its protein product is CASSLAGTTNEKLFF. The gene calls are TRBV5-1 and TRBJ1-4; D remains unclear. The CDR3 runs 15 residues. The ends were cut back, 0 bases at V and 0 bases at J, with 6 bases in the middle. Germline V CDR1 and CDR2: SGHRS, YFSETQ.

The chain joins TRBV2 to TRBJ1-5; no firm D call. The length of the CDR3 is 14 residues. Deletions cut 4 bases from V and 5 bases from J, with 12 bases between. In germline, CDR1 is SNHLY, CDR2 FYNNEI. CDR3 DNA sequence: TGTGCCAGCAGTGGCCCCTCCGCGTATCAGCCCCAGCATTTT. It yields the protein CASSGPSAYQPQHF.

V gene TRBV11-2 combines with J gene TRBJ1-2, with 10 bases fitting TRBD1. CDR1 and CDR2 (germline): SGHAT, FQNNGV. J lost 4 bases, V lost 5 bases, and 4 bases had no gene match. This CDR3 spans 14 amino acids. CDR3 residues: CASSGGQGLYGYTF. The DNA of the CDR3 is TGTGCCAGCAGCGGGGGACAGGGGCTCTATGGCTACACCTTC.

This clonotype was recorded many times. The chain employs TRBV6-4 and TRBJ1-6; D remains ambiguous. The V end was cut by 6 bases, the J end by 6 bases, with 12 bases between. Germline V gene sequence: CDR1 MRHNA, CDR2 SNTAGT. CDR3 length: 14 residues. CDR3 region: CASSTDAINSPLHF. For the CDR3, the DNA is TGTGCCAGCAGCACGGACGCGATTAATTCACCCCTCCACTTT.

The rearrangement links TRBV25-1 to TRBJ2-2, with D possibly being TRBD1 or TRBD2 (7 bases each). From germline, CDR1 is MGHDK and CDR2 SYGVNS. The CDR3 length is 16 residues. Trimming took 5 bases from V and 3 from J, leaving 16 bases between them. The CDR3 loop reads CASSPRSGGDTGELFF. The CDR3 DNA reads as TGTGCCAGCAGTCCCCGGTCAGGGGGGGACACCGGGGAGCTGTTTTTT.

This clonotype was seen repeatedly, ten times or more. The J gene is TRBJ2-7, the V gene TRBV9; D not certain. This CDR3 comprises 14 residues. Germline V gene lookup returns CDR1 SGDLS and CDR2 YYNGEE. V dropped 4 bases and J dropped 7 bases, with 18 bases sitting between them. CDR3: CASSYSPSPGEQYF. CDR3 nucleotide sequence: TGTGCCAGCAGCTACTCCCCCTCCCCCGGGGAGCAGTACTTC.

The chain has TRBV4-2 and TRBJ2-7; D is ambiguous. Germline V lookup: CDR1 LGHNA, CDR2 YNFKEQ. The CDR3 has 14 amino acids. V was trimmed by 1 base and J by 2 bases, leaving 9 bases between them. The CDR3 is CASSQGSGPYEQYF. In DNA, the CDR3 is TGTGCCAGCAGCCAAGGGTCCGGGCCCTACGAGCAGTACTTC.

This clonotype was seen more than once but under ten times. V gene TRBV18 combines with J gene TRBJ2-2; no firm D call. The CDR3 spans 13 residues. Trimming cost V 3 bases and J 7 bases, with 9 bases left between them. In germline, CDR1 is KGHSH, CDR2 LQKENI. The CDR3 coding sequence is TGTGCCAGCTCACCGGACCTCATCGGGGAGCTGTTTTTT. Translated: CASSPDLIGELFF.

This rearrangement joins TRBV3-1 to TRBJ1-2; D might be TRBD1 (6 bases). Trimming left V 3 bases short and J 0 bases short, with 11 bases between. The CDR3 covers 15 residues. Germline CDR1 LGHDT, CDR2 YNNKEL (reference sequence). The CDR3 bases are TGTGCCAGCAGCCACCACGACAGGCCTAACTATGGCTACACCTTC. Encoded protein: CASSHHDRPNYGYTF.

Many counts were recorded for this clonotype. The chain employs TRBV20-1 and TRBJ1-1; no firm D call. Germline CDR1 is DFQATT and CDR2 is SNEGSKA (reference sequence). Trimming pared 6 bases from V and 0 bases from J, leaving 5 bases between. The CDR3 is 11 residues long. The CDR3 loop is CSAKLNTEAFF. DNA for the CDR3: TGCAGTGCAAAGCTGAACACTGAAGCTTTCTTT.

This clonotype was counted between two and nine times. This rearrangement joins TRBV4-3 to TRBJ1-2, with 9 positions matching TRBD1. Germline CDR1 and CDR2: LGHNA and YSLEER. The trim removed 0 bases at V and 13 bases at J, leaving 24 bases unmatched. The CDR3 is 19 amino acids. The DNA of the CDR3 is TGCGCCAGCAGCCAAGACCGACCGGGACAGGGAATCCAACCTCGTCCGCCCACCTTC. Its translation: CASSQDRPGQGIQPRPPTF.

The chain has TRBV5-1 and TRBJ2-5, with 15 bases aligning to TRBD2. Unmatched junction bases numbered 4, after V lost 2 bases and J lost 5 bases. The CDR3 has 16 amino acids. The V gene's germline CDR1 is SGHRS and CDR2 YFSETQ. The CDR3 DNA is TGCGCCAGCAGCTTCGGGACTAGCGGGGGGATTGAGACCCAGTACTTC. Translation gives CASSFGTSGGIETQYF.

This clonotype appeared a few times. V and J are TRBV11-2 and TRBJ1-1; D uncertain. Trimming left V 2 bases short and J 2 bases short, with 9 bases between. Germline CDR1 reads SGHAT; CDR2 reads FQNNGV. The CDR3 covers 14 residues. CDR3 in amino acids: CASSLMEGNTEAFF. In nucleotides, the CDR3 is TGTGCCAGCAGCTTAATGGAGGGTAACACTGAAGCTTTCTTT.

This chain uses TRBV6-2 or TRBV6-3 with TRBJ1-5; perhaps TRBD1 as D (5 bases). The CDR3 has 15 amino acids. The germline V gene has CDR1 MNHEY and CDR2 SVGEGT. The V gene lost 6 bases and the J gene lost 0 bases, with 12 bases spanning the gap. The CDR3 DNA is TGTGCCAGCAGCAGGGCCGCTTATAGCAATCAGCCCCAGCATTTT. Its translation is CASSRAAYSNQPQHF.

The chain carries TRBV12-3 or TRBV12-4 and TRBJ2-1; 9 bases agree with TRBD2. V lost 3 bases to trimming and J lost 4 bases; unmatched junction nucleotides: 4. The length of the CDR3 is 15 residues. As DNA, the CDR3 is TGTGCCAGCAGTTTTATAGCGGGAGATTACAATGAGCAGTTCTTC. This codes for CASSFIAGDYNEQFF.

The chain joins TRBV18 to TRBJ2-7; the match to TRBD1 covers 9 bases. In germline, CDR1 is KGHSH, CDR2 LQKENI. V lost 6 bases and J lost 6; bases outside the gene matches: 6. The CDR3 runs 13 residues. The CDR3 nucleotides read TGTGCCAGCTCCGGGGACAGGGAGTTCGAGCAGTACTTC. This gives the protein CASSGDREFEQYF.

This clonotype was found many times. The rearrangement links TRBV7-8 to TRBJ1-6; no reliable D call. CDR3 size: 13 residues. Trimming removed 0 bases at V and 9 bases at J, with 6 bases between. Germline CDR1 reads SGHVS; CDR2 reads FQNEAQ. CDR3 residues: CASSLASLSPLHF. The CDR3 DNA sequence: TGTGCCAGCAGCTTAGCGTCCCTTTCACCCCTCCACTTT.

The rearrangement links TRBV2 to TRBJ2-2, with 7 bases lining up with TRBD2. The ends lost 6 bases at V and 3 bases at J; junction bases unmatched: 7. The CDR3 extends over 15 amino acids. Germline lookup yields CDR1 SNHLY and CDR2 FYNNEI. The CDR3 loop reads CASRMLRGDTGELFF. The CDR3 coding sequence is TGTGCCAGCAGGATGCTCCGGGGGGACACCGGGGAGCTGTTTTTT.

The chain couples TRBV14 to TRBJ1-2; D gene uncertain. This CDR3 has 14 residues. Looked up from germline, CDR1 is SGHDN and CDR2 is FVKESK. Trimming shortened V by 1 base and J by 4 bases, and 10 bases separated the two germline ends. CDR3 loop: CASSQGSYSYGYTF. The CDR3 nucleotides read TGTGCCAGCAGCCAAGGAAGTTACAGCTATGGCTACACCTTC.

This clonotype was counted between two and nine times. The V call is TRBV4-1, the J call TRBJ2-5; tentatively, D is TRBD2 (6 bases). The V gene lost 2 bases and the J gene lost 5 bases, with 21 bases spanning the gap. The germline CDR1 and CDR2 sequences are MGHRA and YSYEKL. The CDR3 is 17 amino acids. CDR3 in amino acids: CASSQPGLPTWAETQYF. The CDR3 DNA follows: TGCGCCAGCAGCCAACCGGGACTCCCTACTTGGGCTGAGACCCAGTACTTC.

The chain links TRBV2 to TRBJ1-1, with a possible D match to TRBD1 (5 bases). The germline V gene encodes CDR1 SNHLY and CDR2 FYNNEI. Trimming removed 7 bases at V and 0 bases at J, with 9 bases between. The CDR3 totals 13 residues. CDR3 bases: TGTGCCAGCACAGTAGGGGTGAACACTGAAGCTTTCTTT. The encoded protein is CASTVGVNTEAFF.